These T cell receptor beta chains were read from a single sample in a study of human T cells and chemical hapten exposure. A single record per CDR3 protein comes from TCRdb applying MiXCR to the RACE reads. The data show fewer than 70,000 distinct CDR3 sequences, roughly 11% seen once. This specimen was whole blood, taken in connection with sensitization to the hapten diphenylcyclopropenone (DPC). The receptors derive from a woman in her forties or fifties with alopecia areata. Some clones in this sample may be carry-over from other donors' samples. Both conserved end residues are trimmed from each CDR3.

j_call: TRBJ2-5; v_call: TRBV19; cdr3_aa: ASSKEPGLSQETQY
j_call: TRBJ2-4; v_call: TRBV20-1; cdr3_aa: SAPKNLAKNIQY
j_call: TRBJ1-1; v_call: TRBV29-1; cdr3_aa: SVREGAEAF
j_call: TRBJ2-1; v_call: TRBV27; cdr3_aa: ASSPKLLAKSSYNEQF
j_call: TRBJ2-3; v_call: TRBV9; cdr3_aa: ASSVGLAGLSTDTQY
j_call: TRBJ1-5; v_call: TRBV27; cdr3_aa: AGRTGQHSNQPQH
j_call: TRBJ2-1; v_call: TRBV19; cdr3_aa: ASSASTVFQYYNEQF
j_call: TRBJ2-1; v_call: TRBV7-3; cdr3_aa: ASSFRGTGEQF
j_call: TRBJ2-7; v_call: TRBV5-1; cdr3_aa: ASSSGGIGEQY
j_call: TRBJ2-5; v_call: TRBV20-1; cdr3_aa: SAREAGYQETQY
j_call: TRBJ2-3; v_call: TRBV20-1; cdr3_aa: SARVGGLAAFTDTQY
j_call: TRBJ2-7; v_call: TRBV29-1; cdr3_aa: SVQSGTSGLPSTYEQY
j_call: TRBJ2-1; v_call: TRBV7-9; cdr3_aa: ASSIGQGIDEQF
j_call: TRBJ1-6; v_call: TRBV12-3/TRBV12-4; cdr3_aa: ASSRGQGSNSPLH
j_call: TRBJ2-2; v_call: TRBV5-1; cdr3_aa: ASSIGHRDTNTGELF
j_call: TRBJ2-7; v_call: TRBV4-3; cdr3_aa: ASSQRSGGTHEQY